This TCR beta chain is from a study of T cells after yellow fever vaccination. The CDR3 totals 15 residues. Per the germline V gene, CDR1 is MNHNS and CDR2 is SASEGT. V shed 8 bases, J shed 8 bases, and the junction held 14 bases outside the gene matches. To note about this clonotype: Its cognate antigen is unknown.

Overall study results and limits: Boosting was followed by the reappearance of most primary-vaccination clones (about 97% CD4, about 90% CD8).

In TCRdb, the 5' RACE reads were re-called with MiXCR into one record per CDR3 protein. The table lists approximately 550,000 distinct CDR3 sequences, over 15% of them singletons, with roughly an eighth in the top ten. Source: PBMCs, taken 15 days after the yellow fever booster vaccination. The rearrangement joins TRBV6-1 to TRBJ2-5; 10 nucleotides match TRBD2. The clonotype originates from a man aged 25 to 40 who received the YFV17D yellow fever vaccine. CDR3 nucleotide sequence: TGTGCCAGCTCGACGATCGGACTAGCGGCCAGAACCCAGTACTTC. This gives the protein CASSTIGLAARTQYF.